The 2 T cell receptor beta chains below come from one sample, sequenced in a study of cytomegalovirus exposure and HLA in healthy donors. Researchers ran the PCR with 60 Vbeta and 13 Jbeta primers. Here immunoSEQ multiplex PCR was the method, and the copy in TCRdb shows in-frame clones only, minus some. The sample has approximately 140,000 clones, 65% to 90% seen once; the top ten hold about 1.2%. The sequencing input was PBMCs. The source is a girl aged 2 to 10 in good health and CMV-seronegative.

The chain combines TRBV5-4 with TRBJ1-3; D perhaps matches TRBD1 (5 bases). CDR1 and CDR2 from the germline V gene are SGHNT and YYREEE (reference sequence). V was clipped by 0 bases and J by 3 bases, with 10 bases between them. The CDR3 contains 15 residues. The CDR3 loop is CASSLDRGYGNTIYF. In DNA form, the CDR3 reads TGTGCCAGCAGCTTGGATAGGGGATATGGAAACACCATATATTTT.

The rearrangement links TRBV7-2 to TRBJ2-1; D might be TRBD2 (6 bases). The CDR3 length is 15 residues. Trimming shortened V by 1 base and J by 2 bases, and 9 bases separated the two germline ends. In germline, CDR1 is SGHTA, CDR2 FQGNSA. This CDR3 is CASSLVLAAYNEQFF. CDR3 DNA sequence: TGTGCCAGCAGCTTAGTACTAGCAGCCTACAATGAGCAGTTCTTC.